This is a list of T cell receptor beta chains from one sample in a study of blood T cell repertoires in COVID-19. Sequenced by immunoSEQ multiplex PCR; TCRdb stores in-frame clones only, minus some. The sample contains about 240,000 clones, roughly 86% of which appear only once. What was sequenced was peripheral blood. Every receptor here comes from a woman between 50 and 59 years old with COVID-19, enrolled during active disease. The CDR3 runs from the conserved cysteine through the conserved F or W. The D gene is left open where the match is weak. Size is omitted from some rows. Given values are once, few, many or a class for expanded clones.

v_gene	d_gene	abundance	j_gene	CDR3aa	CDR3nt
TRBV7-3	TRBD1	-	TRBJ2-2	CASSSIGQGSRGPGELFF	TGTGCCAGCAGCTCCATTGGACAGGGCTCCCGAGGTCCCGGGGAGCTGTTTTTT
TRBV6-5	-	few	TRBJ2-2	CASSYGWTANTGELFF	TGTGCCAGCAGTTACGGTTGGACAGCGAACACCGGGGAGCTGTTTTTT
TRBV19	TRBD1	-	TRBJ2-4	CASSGQGNIQYF	TGTGCCAGTAGCGGACAGGGAAACATTCAGTACTTC
TRBV28	-	-	TRBJ2-7	CASSSHRPGRGGSEQYF	TGTGCCAGCAGCTCCCACCGTCCTGGACGAGGGGGTAGCGAGCAGTACTTC
TRBV2	-	once	TRBJ1-6	CASSNKRDSPLHF	TGTGCCAGCAGTAACAAGAGGGATTCACCCCTCCACTTT
TRBV30	TRBD1	-	TRBJ1-5	CAWSETGNQPQHF	TGTGCCTGGAGCGAGACAGGGAATCAGCCCCAGCATTTT
TRBV7-8	TRBD1	-	TRBJ1-5	CASSLEAPPTGPGVRKPQHF	TGTGCCAGCAGCTTAGAAGCCCCCCCGACAGGGCCAGGGGTAAGGAAACCCCAGCATTTT
TRBV7-9	-	-	TRBJ1-2	CASSPLTRGSGYTF	TGTGCCAGCAGCCCCCTAACGCGGGGCAGCGGCTACACCTTC
TRBV6-6	TRBD1	-	TRBJ2-1	CASSYSGQLNEQFF	TGTGCCAGCAGTTACTCGGGACAGCTAAATGAGCAGTTCTTC
TRBV18	TRBD1	-	TRBJ2-5	CASSKDRGSETQYF	TGTGCCAGCTCGAAGGACAGGGGTTCGGAGACCCAGTACTTC
TRBV5-1	-	-	TRBJ1-4	CASSLGRQATNEKLFF	TGCGCCAGCAGCTTGGGCCGACAGGCAACTAATGAAAAACTGTTTTTT
TRBV10-2	TRBD2	-	TRBJ2-1	CASSENLPAGIYNEQFF	TGCGCCAGCAGTGAGAACCTTCCAGCGGGGATTTACAATGAGCAGTTCTTC
TRBV5-4	TRBD2	few	TRBJ2-3	CASSLERGDGGDTQYF	TGTGCCAGCAGCTTGGAGCGGGGGGATGGGGGAGATACGCAGTATTTT
TRBV18	-	few	TRBJ1-5	CASSPGSNQPQHF	TGTGCCAGCTCACCGGGCAGCAATCAGCCCCAGCATTTT
TRBV2	-	-	TRBJ1-2	CATPGFNYGYTF	TGTGCCACTCCGGGGTTTAACTATGGCTACACCTTC
TRBV28	-	-	TRBJ1-2	CATYHLRVSYGYTF	TGTGCCACCTACCACCTTCGGGTTAGCTATGGCTACACCTTC
TRBV5-6	TRBD1	-	TRBJ2-1	CASSLKTGSSSYNEQFF	TGTGCCAGCAGCCTAAAGACAGGGTCCAGCTCCTACAATGAGCAGTTCTTC
TRBV5-4	-	-	TRBJ1-6	CASSLGGGYNSPLHF	TGTGCCAGCAGCCTAGGGGGGGGGTATAATTCACCCCTCCACTTT
TRBV13	-	-	TRBJ2-7	CASSLGTGYEQYF	TGTGCCAGCAGCTTAGGGACAGGCTACGAGCAGTACTTC
TRBV6-1	TRBD2	many	TRBJ2-5	CASSDPLAGGRLTQYF	TGTGCCAGCAGTGACCCGCTAGCGGGGGGGAGGTTGACCCAGTACTTC
TRBV6-5	TRBD2	-	TRBJ2-7	CASSSRLAGAYEQYF	TGTGCCAGCAGTTCCAGACTAGCGGGGGCCTACGAGCAGTACTTC
TRBV6-6	-	-	TRBJ1-4	CASSYSRQGGEKLFF	TGTGCCAGCAGTTACTCTCGGCAGGGAGGGGAAAAACTGTTTTTT